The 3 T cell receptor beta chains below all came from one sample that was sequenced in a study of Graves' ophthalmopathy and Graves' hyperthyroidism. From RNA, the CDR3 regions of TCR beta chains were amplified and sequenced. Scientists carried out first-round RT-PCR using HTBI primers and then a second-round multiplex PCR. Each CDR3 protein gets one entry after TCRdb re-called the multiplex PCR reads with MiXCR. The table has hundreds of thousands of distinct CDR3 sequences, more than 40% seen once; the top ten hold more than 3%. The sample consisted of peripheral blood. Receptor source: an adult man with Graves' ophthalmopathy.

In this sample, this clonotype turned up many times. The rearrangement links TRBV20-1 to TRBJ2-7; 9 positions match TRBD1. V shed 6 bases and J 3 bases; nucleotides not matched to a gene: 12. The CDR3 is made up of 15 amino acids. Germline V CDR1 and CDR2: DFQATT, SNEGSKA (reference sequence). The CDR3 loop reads CSATFPGQGVYEQYF. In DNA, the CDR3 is TGCAGTGCAACGTTTCCGGGACAGGGTGTCTACGAGCAGTACTTC.

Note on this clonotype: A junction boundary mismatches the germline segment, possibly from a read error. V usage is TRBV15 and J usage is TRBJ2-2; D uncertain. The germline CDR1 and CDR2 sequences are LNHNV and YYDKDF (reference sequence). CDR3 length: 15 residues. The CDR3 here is CAASSLVGRTGELFF. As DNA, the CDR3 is TGTGCCGCCAGCAGCTTGGTTGGGCGCACCGGGGAGCTGTTTTTT.

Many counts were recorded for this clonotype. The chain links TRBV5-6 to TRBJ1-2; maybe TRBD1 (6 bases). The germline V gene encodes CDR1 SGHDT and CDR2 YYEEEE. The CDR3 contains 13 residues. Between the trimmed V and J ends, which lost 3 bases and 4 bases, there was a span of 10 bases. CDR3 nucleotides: TGTGCCAGCAGCTCACAGGGCTCCTATGGCTACACCTTC. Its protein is CASSSQGSYGYTF.